Listed below are T cell receptor beta chains from one sample, sequenced in a study of a mutant IDH1 vaccine in newly diagnosed glioma. Assay: immunoSEQ multiplex PCR; the TCRdb copy retains only in-frame clones and omits some. The sample holds just under 95,000 clones, around three quarters seen once. Here the sequenced sample was PBMCs, taken from a glioma patient treated with radiotherapy, temozolomide or both. These receptors all come from a man in his forties with glioma. CDR3s include the opening cysteine and the closing phenylalanine or tryptophan. The D gene is left open where the match is weak. A row's size may be missing; if present it is once, few, many or a size class.

clone_size j_call d_call v_call cdr3_nt cdr3_aa
. TRBJ1-3 . TRBV29-1 TGCAGCGCGGGGGCAGCTGGAAACACCATATATTTT CSAGAAGNTIYF
. TRBJ1-1 TRBD1 TRBV11-2 TGTGCCAGCCGCCCGGGACAGGGTTTTATGAACACTGAAGCTTTCTTT CASRPGQGFMNTEAFF
. TRBJ1-2 TRBD1 TRBV29-1 TGCAGCGTTGGCAGGGGGTCCTGGGACTATGGCTACACCTTC CSVGRGSWDYGYTF
few TRBJ2-2 . TRBV5-1 TGCGCCAGCAGCCCCATTGCTGGCGGGGAGCTGTTTTTT CASSPIAGGELFF
. TRBJ2-1 . TRBV19 TGTGCCAGTAGTATAATCTCGGAGAGGCACAATGAGCAGTTCTTC CASSIISERHNEQFF
few TRBJ2-2 . TRBV19 TGTGCCAGTAGTATGAGGGCGGACACCGGGGAGCTGTTTTTT CASSMRADTGELFF
. TRBJ2-3 TRBD2 TRBV28 TGTGCCAGCAGTTTGCCCTTGGGACTAGCGTCGACGCAGTATTTT CASSLPLGLASTQYF
. TRBJ2-7 . TRBV5-6 TGTGCCAGCAGCTTGGGGACAGCCGCCTACGAGCAGTACTTC CASSLGTAAYEQYF
. TRBJ2-7 . TRBV6-5 TGTGCCAGCAGTCCCCTATGGGGGAGCGCCGACGAGCAGTACTTC CASSPLWGSADEQYF
. TRBJ1-2 . TRBV28 TGTGCCAGCAGTTTACGTGAGTGGGGCTACACCTTC CASSLREWGYTF
. TRBJ2-1 . TRBV4-3 TGCGCCAGCAGCCAAGATCTCGGGGGGCCTCCTTACAATGAGCAGTTCTTC CASSQDLGGPPYNEQFF